The 14 T cell receptor beta chains below all came from one sample that was sequenced in a study of blood T cell repertoires in COVID-19 (dated by TCRdb to 2019 to 2021). Libraries came from the immunoSEQ multiplex PCR assay. Held by TCRdb, this immuneACCESS table contains in-frame sequences only and omits some clones. Under half of the omission traces to an unresolved V gene where checked; the cause of the rest is unknown. The sample records roughly 230,000 clones, 70% to 90% of which are singletons. The ten largest clones take up less than 8.5% of the sample. Sequencing was done on a sample of PBMCs or T cells enriched from blood (not recorded which). The source of these receptors is a woman aged 45-60 years who had been exposed to COVID-19.

This clone turned up a few times. The chain recombines TRBV3-1 (or the pseudogene TRBV3-2) with TRBJ1-1, with TRBD1 matching 7 bases. The CDR3 sequence is 15 residues long. The V segment lost 5 bases and the J segment 0 bases; nucleotides outside the gene matches: 6. Germline lookup yields CDR1 LGHDT and CDR2 YNNKEL (reference sequence). The CDR3 DNA reads TGTGCCAGCAGCGCCCGGGACAGCTTGAACACTGAAGCTTTCTTT. Translated, it gives CASSARDSLNTEAFF.

The chain recombines TRBV7-2 with TRBJ2-3; D may be TRBD2 (6 bases). The CDR3 is 14 amino acids. V dropped 1 base and J dropped 7 bases, with 12 bases sitting between them. In germline, CDR1 is SGHTA, CDR2 FQGNSA. This CDR3 reads CASSLGGGYNTQYF. CDR3 nucleotide sequence: TGTGCCAGCAGCTTAGGTGGGGGGTACAATACGCAGTATTTT. Variable domain in full (rest from reference TRBV7-2 and TRBJ2-3): GAGVSQSPSNKVTEKGKDVELRCDPISGHTALYWYRQSLGQGLEFLIYFQGNSAPDKSGLPSDRFSAERTGGSVSTLTIQRTQQEDSAVYLCASSLGGGYNTQYFGPGTRLTVL.

The DNA of the CDR3 is TGTGCCAGTGGCCCCACAGGGACCTATGAAGCTTTCTTT. Amino acid sequence: CASGPTGTYEAFF. The J gene is TRBJ1-1, the V gene TRBV19, with D tentatively TRBD1 (6 bases). The CDR3 runs to 13 residues. CDR1 and CDR2 from the germline V gene are LNHDA and SQIVND (reference sequence). V was pared by 8 bases and J by 7 bases, with 17 bases between. Drawing the rest from reference TRBV19 and TRBJ1-1, the complete variable domain is DGGITQSPKYLFRKEGQNVTLSCEQNLNHDAMYWYRQDPGQGLRLIYYSQIVNDFQKGDIAEGYSVSREKKESFPLTVTSAQKNPTAFYLCASGPTGTYEAFFGQGTRLTVV.

This chain uses TRBV4-1 with TRBJ2-7, with 7 bases lining up with TRBD1. CDR1 and CDR2 (germline): MGHRA, YSYEKL. CDR3 length equals 15 residues. The ends lost 0 bases at V and 3 bases at J; junction bases unmatched: 5. Here the CDR3 reads CASSQDWGQFYEQYF. The CDR3 DNA sequence: TGCGCCAGCAGCCAAGATTGGGGACAGTTCTACGAGCAGTACTTC.

The chain uses TRBV4-2 and TRBJ1-6; no clear D gene. The CDR3 extends over 17 amino acids. Trimming pared 4 bases from V and 0 bases from J, leaving 13 bases between. Per the germline V gene, CDR1 is LGHNA and CDR2 is YNFKEQ. The CDR3: CASSRNTGSSYNSPLHF. CDR3 nucleotide sequence: TGTGCCAGCAGCCGAAACACGGGATCCTCCTATAATTCACCCCTCCACTTT.

The rearrangement joins TRBV5-4 to TRBJ1-4, with no clear D. V was pared by 4 bases and J by 8 bases, with 21 bases between. The germline gives CDR1 SGHNT, CDR2 YYREEE (reference sequence). The CDR3 is 16 amino acids. The CDR3 DNA reads as TGTGCCAGCAGCCCCGGAGAGGTCCGAGGCGTCGAAAAACTGTTTTTT. Translation: CASSPGEVRGVEKLFF.

This chain connects TRBV27 to TRBJ1-2; the D is unclear. Germline assignment: CDR1 MNHEY and CDR2 SMNVEV (reference sequence). Trimming stripped 5 bases from V and 2 bases from J, with 9 bases between. The CDR3 sequence is 13 residues long. This chain's CDR3 is CASSETPNYGYTF. The DNA for the CDR3 is TGTGCCAGCAGTGAGACACCGAACTATGGCTACACCTTC.

This clone was counted once. This chain joins TRBV25-1 and TRBJ1-1; maybe TRBD1 (6 bases). Germline V gives CDR1 MGHDK, CDR2 SYGVNS. The germline V and J ends were trimmed by 7 bases and 1 base, with 13 bases remaining between them. The CDR3 runs to 14 residues. CDR3 in amino acids: CASTTGGWNTEAFF. The CDR3 DNA is TGTGCCAGCACCACGGGGGGCTGGAACACTGAAGCTTTCTTT.

The V gene is TRBV29-1, the J gene TRBJ1-5; D remains ambiguous. There are 13 residues in the CDR3. CDR1 and CDR2 from the germline V gene are SQVTM and ANQGSEA. The V end lost 1 base, the J end lost 3 bases, and 7 bases lay between the germline ends. CDR3 coding DNA: TGCAGCGTTGAAGTGAGCCCCAATCAGCCCCAGCATTTT. This translates into CSVEVSPNQPQHF.

The chain joins TRBV6-5 to TRBJ1-4; tentatively, D is TRBD1 (6 bases). The length of the CDR3 is 12 residues. Germline CDR1 MNHEY, CDR2 SVGAGI. V lost 6 bases and J lost 11, with 13 bases in between. The CDR3 loop is CASSLDRRKLFF. CDR3 sequence (DNA): TGTGCCAGCAGCCTCGACAGGCGGAAACTGTTTTTT.

The chain has TRBV10-1 and TRBJ1-2; possibly TRBD1 for D (5 bases). With 2 bases removed from V and 4 bases from J, the gap between germline ends came to 11 bases. Germline lookup yields CDR1 WNHNN and CDR2 SYGVQD (reference sequence). This CDR3 has 14 amino acids. The CDR3 protein is CASSEGVGGYGYTF. The DNA of the CDR3 is TGCGCCAGCAGTGAGGGTGTGGGGGGCTATGGCTACACCTTC.

The rearrangement links TRBV28 to TRBJ1-5; D gene ambiguous. CDR3 length: 15 residues. Deletions cut 5 bases from V and 5 bases from J, with 16 bases between. Germline V lookup: CDR1 MDHEN, CDR2 SYDVKM. The CDR3 spells CASSDLRHPHQPQHF. The CDR3 nucleotides read TGTGCCAGCAGTGACTTGAGGCACCCACATCAGCCCCAGCATTTT.

V and J are TRBV27 and TRBJ1-1; the D gene is possibly TRBD1 (5 bases). The ends were cut back, 6 bases at V and 7 bases at J, with 15 bases in the middle. Germline CDR1 is MNHEY and CDR2 is SMNVEV (reference sequence). This CDR3 region has 13 residues. The CDR3 reads CASSRLGDFEAFF. The DNA for the CDR3 is TGTGCCAGCAGCCGCCTAGGGGACTTTGAAGCTTTCTTT.

The V call is TRBV13, the J call TRBJ1-5; D not certain. Trimming took 1 base from V and 4 from J, leaving 8 bases between them. Germline lookup yields CDR1 PRHDT and CDR2 FYEKMQ (reference sequence). This CDR3 has 14 residues. The CDR3 coding sequence is TGTGCCAGCAGCTTAGCGTCAGATAATCAGCCCCAGCATTTT. Translated: CASSLASDNQPQHF.